In this sample, the clone carrying this T cell receptor beta chain turned up a few times. The V gene lost 0 bases and the J gene lost 7 bases, with 11 bases spanning the gap. The CDR3 extends over 13 amino acids. Per the germline V gene, CDR1 is SGHRS and CDR2 is YFSETQ. The data are from a study of blood T cell repertoires in COVID-19. Turning to the study itself: Sample material is recorded as cDNA or gDNA derived from T cells, B-cell-depleted T cells, or PBMCs.

Generated by immunoSEQ multiplex PCR, the TCRdb table keeps only in-frame clones and is missing some. The data hold some 120,000 clones, with about 80% observed a single time. The sample comprised peripheral blood. The chain combines TRBV5-1 with TRBJ2-7; D is unresolved. The receptor was derived from a human donor in a cohort sampled during active COVID-19. CDR3 in DNA: TGCGCCAGCAGCTTGGTTGTCTCTTTGGAGCAGTACTTC. It codes for CASSLVVSLEQYF.